The sequence of this T cell receptor (beta chain) was determined in a study of blood T cell repertoires in COVID-19. In germline, CDR1 is SQVTM, CDR2 ANQGSEA. Trimming took 4 bases from V and 4 from J, leaving 19 bases between them. The CDR3 covers 15 residues. Produced via immunoSEQ multiplex PCR; TCRdb's table is partial and in-frame only. Found here are under 450,000 clones, around 87% of them singletons; the top ten hold 1% to 1.5%. Sequenced: PBMCs or T cells enriched from blood (not recorded which). The receptor was isolated from a man between 25 and 39 years old who had recovered from COVID-19. The V and J genes are TRBV29-1 and TRBJ1-2; D might be TRBD1 (5 bases). The CDR3 is CSVAPQGSDSYGYTF. The CDR3 DNA reads as TGCAGCGTTGCCCCCCAGGGCTCTGATAGCTATGGCTACACCTTC.